Listed below are T cell receptor beta chains from one sample, sequenced in a study of spatial heterogeneity in lung cancer. Via MiXCR, TCRdb re-called the 5' RACE reads, giving one row per CDR3 protein. The repertoire includes 30,000 to 45,000 distinct CDR3 sequences, roughly 7.4% of them detected once, and roughly 28% sits in the top ten. Source: PBMCs, taken at surgery. The origin of the receptors is a male donor with early-stage non-small cell lung cancer. The CDR3 runs from the conserved cysteine through the conserved F or W. The D gene is left open where the match is weak. Not all rows give a size; the values are once, few, many and, for expanded clones, a class.

many | TRBJ2-1 | TRBV19 | . | TGTGCCAGCAACGGACCCAGCTCCTACAATGAGCAGTTCTTC | CASNGPSSYNEQFF
many | TRBJ2-7 | TRBV5-1 | . | TGCGCCAGCAGCCTATCGGGACCCAAATTCTACGAGCAGTACTTC | CASSLSGPKFYEQYF
. | TRBJ1-5 | TRBV9 | . | TGTGCCAGCAGCCCAGGGTATGGGGCTGGCAATCAGCCCCAGCATTTT | CASSPGYGAGNQPQHF
many | TRBJ1-1 | TRBV9 | . | TGTGCCAGCAGCGAGAGCGGGACGGGGAACACTGAAGCTTTCTTT | CASSESGTGNTEAFF
. | TRBJ2-1 | TRBV20-1 | . | TGCAGTGCTAGAGCTGACGGGAATGAGCAGTTCTTC | CSARADGNEQFF
many | TRBJ2-3 | TRBV5-1 | . | TGCGCCAGCAGCTTGGTCTGGGGAGCGGCGGATACGCAGTATTTT | CASSLVWGAADTQYF
few | TRBJ1-2 | TRBV27 | . | TGTGCCAGCAGTTTATCTTTTGGGGGCAGTGGCTACACCTTC | CASSLSFGGSGYTF
many | TRBJ2-2 | TRBV29-1 | . | TGCAGCGCCGAAGTGGGATCCGGGGAGCTGTTTTTT | CSAEVGSGELFF
. | TRBJ2-3 | TRBV7-7 | TRBD1 | TGTGCTAGCAGCTTAAACGACAGGGAAACAGATACGCAGTATTTT | CASSLNDRETDTQYF
many | TRBJ2-3 | TRBV7-8 | . | TGTGCCAGCAGCTTCAGGGACTCAGTAAATACGCAGTATTTT | CASSFRDSVNTQYF
many | TRBJ1-2 | TRBV29-1 | . | TGCAGCGTCGTCGAACTCGGAGGCACCTTC | CSVVELGGTF
many | TRBJ2-1 | TRBV5-1 | TRBD2 | TGCGCCAGCAGCCCGACTAGCGGGAGAGGTGCTGAGCAGTTCTTC | CASSPTSGRGAEQFF
few | TRBJ2-1 | TRBV11-2 | TRBD2 | TGTGCCAGCAGCGCGACTAGCGGGAGTACCAATGAGCAGTTCTTC | CASSATSGSTNEQFF
many | TRBJ2-2 | TRBV28 | . | TGTGCCAGCAGTGGAGGGACCGGGGAGCTGTTTTTT | CASSGGTGELFF
many | TRBJ2-5 | TRBV27 | . | TGTGCCAGCAGTCCCGAACCTTTCTACCAAGAGACCCAGTACTTC | CASSPEPFYQETQYF
few | TRBJ1-1 | TRBV6-1 | . | TGTGCCAGCAGTGACAGGGTGGGGACTGAAGCTTTCTTT | CASSDRVGTEAFF
many | TRBJ1-2 | TRBV20-1 | . | TGCAGTGCTTCCGCAGGGTCCGACTATGGCTACACCTTC | CSASAGSDYGYTF
few | TRBJ2-1 | TRBV15 | . | TGTGCCACCAGCAGAGAGTACCAGTCCTACAATGAGCAGTTCTTC | CATSREYQSYNEQFF
. | TRBJ2-5 | TRBV7-2 | TRBD1 | TGTGCCAGCAGCTTAGCTTTAGGGGGCGCAGAGACCCAGTACTTC | CASSLALGGAETQYF
few | TRBJ2-2 | TRBV6-4 | . | TGTGCCAGCAGCGCCCGCGGGGTGGCACTGGCCGGGGAGCTGTTTTTT | CASSARGVALAGELFF
many | TRBJ2-5 | TRBV5-1 | . | TGCGCCAGCAGCTTCAACAGGGGAGGCCCCCAAGAGACCCAGTACTTC | CASSFNRGGPQETQYF
many | TRBJ1-2 | TRBV12-3/TRBV12-4 | TRBD1 | TGTGCCAGCAGGAGACAGGGATCCCACTATGGCTACACCTTC | CASRRQGSHYGYTF
many | TRBJ2-1 | TRBV4-3 | . | TGCGCCAGCAGCCAAGACCATCTAGTTAAGTCCAATGAGCAGTTCTTC | CASSQDHLVKSNEQFF
many | TRBJ1-5 | TRBV3-1 | . | TGTGCCAGCAGCCCCGGACGGACGCAGGGGCCCCAGCATTTT | CASSPGRTQGPQHF
few | TRBJ1-1 | TRBV20-1 | . | TGCAGTGCCACGACTGAGATGAACACTGAAGCTTTCTTT | CSATTEMNTEAFF
many | TRBJ2-7 | TRBV6-2/TRBV6-3 | . | TGTGCCAGCAGTCGACTGACTGGTGAGCAGTACTTC | CASSRLTGEQYF